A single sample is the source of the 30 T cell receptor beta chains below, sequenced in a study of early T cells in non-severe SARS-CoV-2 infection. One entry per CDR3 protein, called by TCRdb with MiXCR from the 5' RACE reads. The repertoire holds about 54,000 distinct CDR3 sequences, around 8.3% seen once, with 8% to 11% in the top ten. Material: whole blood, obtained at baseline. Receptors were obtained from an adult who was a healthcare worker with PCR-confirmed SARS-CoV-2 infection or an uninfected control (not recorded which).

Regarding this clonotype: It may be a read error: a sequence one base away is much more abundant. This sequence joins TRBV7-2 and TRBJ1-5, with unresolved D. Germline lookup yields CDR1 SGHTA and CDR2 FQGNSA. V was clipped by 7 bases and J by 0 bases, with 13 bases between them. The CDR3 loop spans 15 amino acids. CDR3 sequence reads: CASTTTIRSNQPQHF. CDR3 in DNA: TGTGCCAGCACCACCACTATCCGTAGCAATCAGCCCCAGCATTTT. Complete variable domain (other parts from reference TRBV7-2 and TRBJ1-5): GAGVSQSPSNKVTEKGKDVELRCDPISGHTALYWYRQSLGQGLEFLIYFQGNSAPDKSGLPSDRFSAERTGGSVSTLTIQRTQQEDSAVYLCASTTTIRSNQPQHFGDGTRLSIL.

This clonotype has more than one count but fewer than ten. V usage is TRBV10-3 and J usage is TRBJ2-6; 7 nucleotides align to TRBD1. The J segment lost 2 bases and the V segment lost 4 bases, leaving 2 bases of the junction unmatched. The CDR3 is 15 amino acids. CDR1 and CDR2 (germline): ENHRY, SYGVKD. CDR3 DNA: TGTGCCATCAGTGGGGGGACAGCTGGGGCCAACGTCCTGACTTTC. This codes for CAISGGTAGANVLTF.

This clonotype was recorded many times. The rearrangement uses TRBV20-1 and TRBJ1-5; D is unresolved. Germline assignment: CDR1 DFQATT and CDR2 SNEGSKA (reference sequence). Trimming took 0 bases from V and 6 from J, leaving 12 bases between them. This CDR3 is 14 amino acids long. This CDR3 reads CSARDWQFAQPQHF. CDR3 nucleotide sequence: TGCAGTGCTAGAGATTGGCAGTTTGCTCAGCCCCAGCATTTT.

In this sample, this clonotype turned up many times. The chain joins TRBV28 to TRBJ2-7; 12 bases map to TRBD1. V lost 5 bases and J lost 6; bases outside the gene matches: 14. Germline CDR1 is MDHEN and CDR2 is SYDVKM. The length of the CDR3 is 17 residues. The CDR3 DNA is TGTGCCAGCAGTCAACAACTATCCGGGACAGGGGGCACCGAGCAGTACTTC. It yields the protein CASSQQLSGTGGTEQYF.

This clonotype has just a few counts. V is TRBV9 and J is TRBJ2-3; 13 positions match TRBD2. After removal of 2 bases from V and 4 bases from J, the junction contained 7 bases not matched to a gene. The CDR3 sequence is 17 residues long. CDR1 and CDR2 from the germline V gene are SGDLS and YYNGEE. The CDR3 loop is CASSVTSGRVGADTQYF. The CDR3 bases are TGTGCCAGCAGCGTTACTAGCGGGAGGGTAGGAGCAGATACGCAGTATTTT. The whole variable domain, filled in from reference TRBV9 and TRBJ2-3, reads DSGVTQTPKHLITATGQRVTLRCSPRSGDLSVYWYQQSLDQGLQFLIQYYNGEERAKGNILERFSAQQFPDLHSELNLSSLELGDSALYFCASSVTSGRVGADTQYFGPGTRLTVL.

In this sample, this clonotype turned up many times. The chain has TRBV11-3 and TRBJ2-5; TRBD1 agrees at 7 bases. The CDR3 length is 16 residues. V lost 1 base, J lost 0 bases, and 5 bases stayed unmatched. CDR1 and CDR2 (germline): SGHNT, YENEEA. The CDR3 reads CASSLGRDRYQETQYF. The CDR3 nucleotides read TGTGCCAGCAGCTTAGGACGGGACAGATACCAAGAGACCCAGTACTTC.

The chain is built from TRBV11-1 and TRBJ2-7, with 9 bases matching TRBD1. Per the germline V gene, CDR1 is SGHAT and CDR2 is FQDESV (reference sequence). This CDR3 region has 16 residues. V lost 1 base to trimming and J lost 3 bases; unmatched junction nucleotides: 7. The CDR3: CASSLGDGTGSYEQYF. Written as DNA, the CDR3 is TGTGCCAGCAGCTTAGGGGACGGGACAGGGAGCTACGAGCAGTACTTC.

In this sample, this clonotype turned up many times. The CDR3 sequence: CASSPVMNTEAFF. CDR3 sequence (DNA): TGTGCCAGCTCACCAGTTATGAACACTGAAGCTTTCTTT. The V call is TRBV18, the J call TRBJ1-1; no definite D call. CDR1 is KGHSH and CDR2 is LQKENI in the germline V gene. V gave up 2 bases and J gave up 0 bases, with 4 bases separating them. The CDR3 covers 13 residues.

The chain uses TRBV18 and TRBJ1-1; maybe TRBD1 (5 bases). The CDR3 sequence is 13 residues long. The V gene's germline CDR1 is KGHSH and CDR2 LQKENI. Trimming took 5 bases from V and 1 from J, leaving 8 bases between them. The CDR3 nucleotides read TGTGCCAGCTCAGAGACAGCGAACACTGAAGCTTTCTTT. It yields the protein CASSETANTEAFF. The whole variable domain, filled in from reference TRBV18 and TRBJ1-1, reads NAGVMQNPRHLVRRRGQEARLRCSPMKGHSHVYWYRQLPEEGLKFMVYLQKENIIDESGMPKERFSAEFPKEGPSILRIQQVVRGDSAAYFCASSETANTEAFFGQGTRLTVV.

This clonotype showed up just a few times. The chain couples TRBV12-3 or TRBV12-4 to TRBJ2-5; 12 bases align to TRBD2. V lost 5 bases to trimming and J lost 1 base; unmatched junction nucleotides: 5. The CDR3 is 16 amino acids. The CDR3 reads CASSRQGLAGQETQYF. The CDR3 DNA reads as TGTGCCAGCAGTCGTCAGGGACTAGCGGGCCAAGAGACCCAGTACTTC.

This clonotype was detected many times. CDR3 coding DNA: TGCGCCAGCAGCTTAGGGGACAGTCCCTACGAGCAGTACTTC. This sequence encodes CASSLGDSPYEQYF. The V call is TRBV5-1, the J call TRBJ2-7, with 7 bases identical to TRBD1. The CDR3 runs 14 residues. V trimming: 2 bases; J trimming: 2 bases; junction bases outside the gene matches: 4. Germline V CDR1 and CDR2: SGHRS, YFSETQ.

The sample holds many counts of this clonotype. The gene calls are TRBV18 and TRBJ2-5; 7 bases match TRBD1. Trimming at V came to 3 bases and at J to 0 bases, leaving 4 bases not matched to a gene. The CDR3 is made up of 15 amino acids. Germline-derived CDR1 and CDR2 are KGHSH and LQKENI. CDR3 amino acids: CASSPPGQYQETQYF. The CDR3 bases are TGTGCCAGCTCACCTCCGGGACAGTACCAAGAGACCCAGTACTTC.

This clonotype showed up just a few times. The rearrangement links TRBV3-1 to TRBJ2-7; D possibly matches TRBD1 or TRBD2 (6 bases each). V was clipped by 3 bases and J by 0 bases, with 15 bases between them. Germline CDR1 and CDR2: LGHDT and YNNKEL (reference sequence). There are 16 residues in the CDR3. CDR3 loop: CASSQGQRTTSYEQYF. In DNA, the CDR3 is TGTGCCAGCAGCCAGGGACAACGGACTACCTCCTACGAGCAGTACTTC.

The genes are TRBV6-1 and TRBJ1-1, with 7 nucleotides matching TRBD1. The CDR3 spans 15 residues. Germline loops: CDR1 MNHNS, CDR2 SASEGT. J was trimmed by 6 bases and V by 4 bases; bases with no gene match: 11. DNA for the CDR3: TGTGCCAGCAGTGGACGGAGACAGGGCTCCCCTGAAGCTTTCTTT. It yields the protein CASSGRRQGSPEAFF.

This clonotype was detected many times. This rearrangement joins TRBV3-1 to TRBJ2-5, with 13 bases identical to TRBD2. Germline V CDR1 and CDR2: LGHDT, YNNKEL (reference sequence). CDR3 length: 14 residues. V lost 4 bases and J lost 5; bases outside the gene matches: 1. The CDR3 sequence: CASSRTSGSETQYF. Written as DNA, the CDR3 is TGTGCCAGCAGCCGGACTAGCGGGAGTGAGACCCAGTACTTC.

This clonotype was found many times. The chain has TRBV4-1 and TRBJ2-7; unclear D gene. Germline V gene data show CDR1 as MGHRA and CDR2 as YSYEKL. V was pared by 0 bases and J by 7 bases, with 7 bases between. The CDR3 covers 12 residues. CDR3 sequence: CASSQDWREQYF. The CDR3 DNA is TGCGCCAGCAGCCAAGATTGGCGTGAGCAGTACTTC.

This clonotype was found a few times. CDR3: CSAREGGWEQFF. DNA for the CDR3: TGCAGTGCACGAGAGGGGGGCTGGGAGCAGTTCTTC. V and J are TRBV20-1 and TRBJ2-1, with D perhaps TRBD1 or TRBD2 (6 bases each). Germline V gene sequence: CDR1 DFQATT, CDR2 SNEGSKA (reference sequence). V was clipped by 6 bases and J by 10 bases, with 16 bases between them. The CDR3 contains 12 residues.

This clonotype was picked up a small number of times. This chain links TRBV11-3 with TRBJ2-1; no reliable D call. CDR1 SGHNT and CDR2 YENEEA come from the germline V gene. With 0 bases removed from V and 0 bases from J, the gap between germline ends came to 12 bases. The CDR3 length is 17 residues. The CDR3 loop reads CASSLEVGSGSYNEQFF. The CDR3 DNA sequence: TGTGCCAGCAGCTTAGAGGTTGGGTCTGGCTCCTACAATGAGCAGTTCTTC. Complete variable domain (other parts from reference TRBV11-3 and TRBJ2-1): EAGVVQSPRYKIIEKKQPVAFWCNPISGHNTLYWYLQNLGQGPELLIRYENEEAVDDSQLPKDRFSAERLKGVDSTLKIQPAELGDSAVYLCASSLEVGSGSYNEQFFGPGTRLTVL.

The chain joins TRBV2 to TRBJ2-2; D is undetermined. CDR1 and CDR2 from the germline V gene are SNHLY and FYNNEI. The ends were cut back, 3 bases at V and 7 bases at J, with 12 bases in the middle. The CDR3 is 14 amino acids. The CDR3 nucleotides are TGTGCCAGCAGTGAGGTCGCCTCATTCGGGGAGCTGTTTTTT. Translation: CASSEVASFGELFF.

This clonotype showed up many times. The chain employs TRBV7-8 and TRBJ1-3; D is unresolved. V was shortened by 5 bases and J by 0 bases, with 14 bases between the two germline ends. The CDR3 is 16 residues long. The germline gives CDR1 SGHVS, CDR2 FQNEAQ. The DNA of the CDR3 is TGTGCCAGCAGCCCAGATGGCAGACGCTCTGGAAACACCATATATTTT. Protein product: CASSPDGRRSGNTIYF. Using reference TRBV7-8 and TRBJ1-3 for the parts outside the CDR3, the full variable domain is GAGVSQSPRYKVAKRGQDVALRCDPISGHVSLFWYQQALGQGPEFLTYFQNEAQLDKSGLPSDRFFAERPEGSVSTLKIQRTQQEDSAVYLCASSPDGRRSGNTIYFGEGSWLTVV.

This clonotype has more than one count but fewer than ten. The CDR3 spells CASSFVPMTSGRADTQYF. The CDR3, as DNA: TGCGCCAGCAGCTTTGTGCCAATGACTAGCGGGAGGGCAGATACGCAGTATTTT. The chain joins TRBV5-1 to TRBJ2-3; 14 bases are a match to TRBD2. Germline CDR1 is SGHRS and CDR2 is YFSETQ. V lost 2 bases to trimming and J lost 4 bases; unmatched junction nucleotides: 9. CDR3 size: 18 residues.

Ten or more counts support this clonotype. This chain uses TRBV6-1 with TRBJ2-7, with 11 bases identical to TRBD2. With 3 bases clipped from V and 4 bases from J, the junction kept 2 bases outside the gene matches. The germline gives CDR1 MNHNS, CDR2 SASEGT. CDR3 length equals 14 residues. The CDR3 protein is CASSETSGIYEQYF. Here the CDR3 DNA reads TGTGCCAGCAGTGAGACTAGCGGGATTTACGAGCAGTACTTC.

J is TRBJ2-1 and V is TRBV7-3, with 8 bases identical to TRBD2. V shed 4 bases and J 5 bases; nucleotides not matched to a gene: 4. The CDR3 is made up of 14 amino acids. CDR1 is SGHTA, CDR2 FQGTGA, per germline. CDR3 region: CASSSLAGNNEQFF. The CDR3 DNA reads TGTGCCAGCAGCTCTCTAGCGGGTAACAATGAGCAGTTCTTC.

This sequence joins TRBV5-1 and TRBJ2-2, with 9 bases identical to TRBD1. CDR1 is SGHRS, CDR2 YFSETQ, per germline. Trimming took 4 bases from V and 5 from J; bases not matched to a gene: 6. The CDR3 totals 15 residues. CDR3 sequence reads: CASSPGTGNTGELFF. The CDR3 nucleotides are TGCGCCAGCAGCCCGGGGACAGGGAATACCGGGGAGCTGTTTTTT.

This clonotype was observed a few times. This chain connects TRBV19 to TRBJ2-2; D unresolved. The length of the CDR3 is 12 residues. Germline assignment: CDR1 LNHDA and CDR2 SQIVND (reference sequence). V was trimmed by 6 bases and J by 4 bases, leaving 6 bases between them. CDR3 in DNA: TGTGCCAGTAGGACCTTCACCGGGGAGCTGTTTTTT. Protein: CASRTFTGELFF.

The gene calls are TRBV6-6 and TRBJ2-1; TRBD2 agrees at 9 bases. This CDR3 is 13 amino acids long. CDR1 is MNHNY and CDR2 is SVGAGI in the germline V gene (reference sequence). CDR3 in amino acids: CASGPSGMNEQFF. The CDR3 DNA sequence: TGTGCGTCCGGGCCTAGCGGGATGAATGAGCAGTTCTTC.

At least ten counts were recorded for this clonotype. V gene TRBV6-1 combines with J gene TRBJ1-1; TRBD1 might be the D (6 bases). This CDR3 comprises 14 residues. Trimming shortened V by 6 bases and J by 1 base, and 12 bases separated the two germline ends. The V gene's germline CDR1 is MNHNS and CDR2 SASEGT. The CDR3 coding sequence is TGTGCCAGCAGCGGGACAAGGGGGAACACTGAAGCTTTCTTT. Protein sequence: CASSGTRGNTEAFF.

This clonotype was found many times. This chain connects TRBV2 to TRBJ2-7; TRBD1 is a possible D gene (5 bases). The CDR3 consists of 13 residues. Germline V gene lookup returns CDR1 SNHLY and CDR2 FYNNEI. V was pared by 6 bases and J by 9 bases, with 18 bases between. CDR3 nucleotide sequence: TGTGCCAGCAGCCCTATTAAGGACACGGGGCAGTACTTC. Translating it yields CASSPIKDTGQYF.

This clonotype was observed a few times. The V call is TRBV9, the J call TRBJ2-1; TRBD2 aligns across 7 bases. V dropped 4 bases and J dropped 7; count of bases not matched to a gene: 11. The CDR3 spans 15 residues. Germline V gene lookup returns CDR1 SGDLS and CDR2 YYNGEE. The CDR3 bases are TGTGCCAGCAGCCCGAGGAGGGAGGGCCGGAATGAGCAGTTCTTC. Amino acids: CASSPRREGRNEQFF.

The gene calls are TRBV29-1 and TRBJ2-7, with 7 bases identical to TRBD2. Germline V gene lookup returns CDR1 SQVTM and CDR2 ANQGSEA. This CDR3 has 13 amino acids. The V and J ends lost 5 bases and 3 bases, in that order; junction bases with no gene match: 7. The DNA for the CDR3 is TGCAGCGTTTCCGAGTCTAGCGGCTACGAGCAGTACTTC. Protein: CSVSESSGYEQYF.